The T cell receptor (beta chain) described here comes from a study of memory CD4+ T cells and cytomegalovirus serostatus. Germline V CDR1 and CDR2: SGHTS, YDEGEE. V lost 1 base and J 1 base, leaving 20 bases between the germline ends. The CDR3 has 18 amino acids. Assay: immunoSEQ multiplex PCR; the TCRdb copy retains only in-frame clones and omits some. Among some 50,000 clones, roughly 72% were seen once, and the ten largest hold 1.6%. The sort gate was single viable CD3+CD4+CD8-CD45RO+ cells for memory CD4+ T cells. The TCR sequence derives from an adult in good health and CMV-seronegative. Sequenced input: memory CD4+ T cells from blood. The chain carries TRBV5-8 and TRBJ1-1; D possibly corresponds to TRBD1 (5 bases). The CDR3, as DNA: TGTGCCAGCAGCTTGTTGCAGGGTAGGGGCTCGGGGAACACTGAAGCTTTCTTT. This translates into CASSLLQGRGSGNTEAFF.